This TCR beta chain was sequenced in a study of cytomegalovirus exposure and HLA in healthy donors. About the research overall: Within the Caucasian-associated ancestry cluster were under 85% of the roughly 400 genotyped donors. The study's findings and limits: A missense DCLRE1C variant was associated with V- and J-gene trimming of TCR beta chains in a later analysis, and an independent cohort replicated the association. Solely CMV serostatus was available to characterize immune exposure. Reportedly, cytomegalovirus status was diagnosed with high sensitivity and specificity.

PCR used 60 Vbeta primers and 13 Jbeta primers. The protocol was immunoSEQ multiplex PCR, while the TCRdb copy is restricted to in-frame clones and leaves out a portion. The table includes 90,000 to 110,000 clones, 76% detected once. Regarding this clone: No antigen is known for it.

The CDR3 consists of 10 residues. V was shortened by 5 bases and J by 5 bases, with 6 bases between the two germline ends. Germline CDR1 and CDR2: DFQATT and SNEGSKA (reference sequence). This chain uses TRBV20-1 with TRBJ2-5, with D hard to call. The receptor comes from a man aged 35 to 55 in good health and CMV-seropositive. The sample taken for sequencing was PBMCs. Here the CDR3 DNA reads TGCAGTGCTTTCTTCGAGACCCAGTACTTC. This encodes CSAFFETQYF.